The 14 T cell receptor beta chains below all came from one sample that was sequenced in a study of blood T cell repertoires in COVID-19. The assay was immunoSEQ multiplex PCR, and TCRdb's table has in-frame clones only and misses some. The sample comprises 300,000 or so clones, about nine tenths of which are singletons, and 1% rests with the top ten. The sequenced sample was peripheral blood. These receptors all come from a man aged 50 or older with active or convalescent COVID-19.

This chain uses TRBV4-3 with TRBJ1-4; 7 nucleotides align to TRBD1. The germline gives CDR1 LGHNA, CDR2 YSLEER. The CDR3 extends over 15 amino acids. V lost 4 bases and J lost 8; bases outside the gene matches: 10. DNA of the CDR3: TGCGCCAGCAGCCGAGGGGGCGGGCAATCGGAAAAACTGTTTTTT. It is translated as CASSRGGGQSEKLFF.

This clone was seen a single time. The chain carries TRBV2 and TRBJ1-5; 10 nucleotides agree with TRBD1. This CDR3 has 13 amino acids. From germline, CDR1 is SNHLY and CDR2 FYNNEI. V lost 7 bases to trimming and J lost 13 bases; unmatched junction nucleotides: 10. The CDR3 coding sequence is TGTGCCAGCACCCCCAGTCTGGGACAGGGGCAGCATTTT. Translated: CASTPSLGQGQHF.

Regarding this clone: At one end the junction does not follow the germline gene, possibly because of a read error. This sequence joins TRBV3-1 (or the pseudogene TRBV3-2) and TRBJ2-1; possible D gene TRBD2, 6 bases. Germline lookup yields CDR1 LGHDT and CDR2 YNNKEL (reference sequence). This CDR3 is 17 amino acids long. The CDR3 nucleotides are TGTGCCAGCAGCAAAGATTACGGGGGTTACTCCTACAATGAGCAGTTCTTC. This encodes CASSKDYGGYSYNEQFF.

With respect to this clone: Other nucleotide sequences in the sample specify the same CDR3. The gene calls are TRBV18 and TRBJ1-5, with 7 bases fitting TRBD1. The germline CDR1 and CDR2 sequences are KGHSH and LQKENI. V trimming: 2 bases; J trimming: 2 bases; junction bases outside the gene matches: 3. The CDR3 is 15 amino acids. This chain's CDR3 is CASSPGQGGNQPQHF. The DNA for the CDR3 is TGTGCCAGCTCACCAGGGCAGGGGGGCAATCAGCCCCAGCATTTT. The whole variable domain, filled in from reference TRBV18 and TRBJ1-5, reads NAGVMQNPRHLVRRRGQEARLRCSPMKGHSHVYWYRQLPEEGLKFMVYLQKENIIDESGMPKERFSAEFPKEGPSILRIQQVVRGDSAAYFCASSPGQGGNQPQHFGDGTRLSIL.

CDR3 DNA: TGTGCCAGCAGTTTGGGGGGGGCGGCAACCTACGAGCAGTACTTC. It encodes CASSLGGAATYEQYF. V and J are TRBV28 and TRBJ2-7; D is possibly TRBD2 (7 bases). Looked up from germline, CDR1 is MDHEN and CDR2 is SYDVKM. V was clipped by 3 bases and J by 2 bases, with 14 bases between them. This CDR3 has 15 residues.

The chain is built from TRBV9 and TRBJ1-6; D is unresolved. CDR3 length: 14 residues. Germline values: CDR1 SGDLS, CDR2 YYNGEE. V was cut by 2 bases and J by 9 bases, with 12 bases left in between. The CDR3, as DNA: TGTGCCAGCAGCGTCCAGGCGGGGAGTTCACCCCTCCACTTT. Residues: CASSVQAGSSPLHF.

The chain employs TRBV5-4 and TRBJ1-3; D perhaps matches TRBD1 (5 bases). This CDR3 spans 17 amino acids. Germline loops: CDR1 SGHNT, CDR2 YYREEE (reference sequence). The germline V and J ends were trimmed by 2 bases and 0 bases, with 15 bases remaining between them. CDR3 DNA sequence: TGTGCCAGCAGCTTTGGTCAGGGAATCGGCTCTGGAAACACCATATATTTT. Amino acids: CASSFGQGIGSGNTIYF.

The chain is built from TRBV5-1 and TRBJ1-3; the D is unclear. The CDR3 totals 17 residues. Per germline, CDR1 SGHRS and CDR2 YFSETQ. Trimming removed 4 bases from V and 2 bases from J, with 19 bases in between. CDR3 sequence (DNA): TGCGCCAGCAGCCCGACGAACGGGGTAGGCGCTGGAAACACCATATATTTT. It yields the protein CASSPTNGVGAGNTIYF.

This chain joins TRBV7-6 and TRBJ2-1; the D is unclear. From germline, CDR1 is SGHVS and CDR2 FNYEAQ. This CDR3 comprises 14 residues. Trimming stripped 0 bases from V and 13 bases from J, with 16 bases between. The CDR3 nucleotides read TGTGCCAGCAGCTTAGCGCGGTCCTCCGACCGACAGTTCTTC. It translates to CASSLARSSDRQFF.

This sequence joins TRBV2 and TRBJ2-7, with D unresolved. The CDR3 has 14 amino acids. The V end lost 0 bases, the J end lost 5 bases, and 11 bases lay between the germline ends. Per the germline V gene, CDR1 is SNHLY and CDR2 is FYNNEI. The CDR3 region is CASSEAQAPNEQYF. Written as DNA, the CDR3 is TGTGCCAGCAGTGAAGCGCAGGCTCCTAACGAGCAGTACTTC.

The rearrangement links TRBV5-4 to TRBJ2-3, with D possibly being TRBD2 (6 bases). Germline CDR1 is SGHNT and CDR2 is YYREEE (reference sequence). The CDR3 spans 15 residues. Trimming shortened V by 4 bases and J by 2 bases, and 14 bases separated the two germline ends. For the CDR3, the DNA is TGTGCCAGCAGCCGGGGACTCGAAAACACAGATACGCAGTATTTT. Its protein product is CASSRGLENTDTQYF. Variable domain in full (rest from reference TRBV5-4 and TRBJ2-3): ETGVTQSPTHLIKTRGQQVTLRCSSQSGHNTVSWYQQALGQGPQFIFQYYREEENGRGNFPPRFSGLQFPNYSSELNVNALELDDSALYLCASSRGLENTDTQYFGPGTRLTVL.

The chain combines TRBV12-3 or TRBV12-4 with TRBJ2-5, with TRBD1 as a possible D gene (6 bases). The CDR3 totals 12 residues. V was shortened by 5 bases and J by 5 bases, with 9 bases between the two germline ends. DNA for the CDR3: TGTGCCAGCAGTCGTCAGGGGGAGACCCAGTACTTC. It encodes CASSRQGETQYF.

The chain joins TRBV5-4 to TRBJ2-3; TRBD2 agrees at 8 bases. V trimming: 3 bases; J trimming: 6 bases; junction bases outside the gene matches: 6. Germline lookup yields CDR1 SGHNT and CDR2 YYREEE (reference sequence). The CDR3 extends over 14 amino acids. The CDR3 DNA follows: TGTGCCAGCAGCTCCGAGCGGGGGTCTGATACGCAGTATTTT. It specifies CASSSERGSDTQYF.

The CDR3 bases are TGTGCCAGCAGGGGTGGAGGGAATGAGCAGTTCTTC. It translates to CASRGGGNEQFF. V is TRBV2 and J is TRBJ2-1, with D perhaps matching TRBD2 (6 bases). Germline CDR1 and CDR2: SNHLY and FYNNEI. This CDR3 comprises 12 residues. The germline V and J ends were trimmed by 6 bases and 7 bases, with 10 bases remaining between them.